These 10 T cell receptor beta chains were all obtained from the same sample, sequenced in a study of vaccination and CD4 T cells after COVID-19. Antigens for these TCRs are unknown. Cultured CD4+ T cell DNA was sequenced using the Oncomine TCR Beta short-read assay. TCRdb re-derived calls from the PCR reads in MiXCR, one entry per CDR3 protein. The sample has roughly 15,000 distinct CDR3 sequences, about 65% seen once. Treatment described: approximately 11-day PBMC culture with coronavirus spike peptide pools or control peptides (ViraFEST assay). The sample taken for sequencing was CD4+ T cells from blood, cultured in vitro. The source of these receptors is a human donor who had recovered from COVID-19.

This clonotype was recorded only once. The rearrangement uses TRBV12-3 or TRBV12-4 and TRBJ2-5; a possible D gene is TRBD1 (5 bases). Trimming pared 1 base from V and 2 bases from J, leaving 8 bases between. The CDR3 spans 14 residues. The CDR3 sequence: CASSLGTLQETQYF. Written as DNA, the CDR3 is TGTGCCAGCAGTTTAGGGACACTTCAAGAGACCCAGTACTTC.

This clonotype has just a few counts. The chain employs TRBV7-9 and TRBJ1-2, with a tentative D call TRBD1 (5 bases). There are 14 residues in the CDR3. Germline lookup yields CDR1 SEHNR and CDR2 FQNEAQ (reference sequence). V lost 2 bases and J 0 bases, leaving 7 bases between the germline ends. The CDR3 loop reads CASSLSRANYGYTF. The CDR3, as DNA: TGTGCCAGCAGCTTAAGCAGGGCTAACTATGGCTACACCTTC.

V is TRBV7-3 and J is TRBJ2-3; tentative D call: TRBD1 (5 bases). CDR1 SGHTA and CDR2 FQGTGA come from the germline V gene. V lost 9 bases and J 0 bases, leaving 13 bases between the germline ends. The CDR3 is made up of 14 amino acids. The CDR3 is CASRGPLSTDTQYF. For the CDR3, the DNA is TGTGCCAGTAGGGGCCCCCTTAGCACAGATACGCAGTATTTT.

This clonotype appeared once. Compared with germline, one end of the junction differs, possibly owing to a read error. The chain couples TRBV28 to TRBJ2-7, with TRBD2 identical over 7 bases. CDR1 is MDHEN and CDR2 is SYDVKM in the germline V gene. CDR3 length equals 15 residues. This CDR3 is CASSRAMAGAKLGSF. The CDR3 nucleotides are TGTGCCAGCAGCCGAGCAATGGCGGGAGCGAAATTAGGTAGTTTC.

Details on this clonotype: An end of the junction differs from the germline gene, which may be a read error. The V and J genes are TRBV7-7 and TRBJ2-1; tentatively, D is TRBD1 (6 bases). CDR1 is SSHAT, CDR2 FNYEAQ, per germline (reference sequence). This CDR3 contains 15 residues. Written as DNA, the CDR3 is TGTGCTAGCAGCCTCAGTACAGGGACCTACAATGAGCAGTTCTTC. Its translation: CASSLSTGTYNEQFF. The variable domain in full, with the rest retrieved from reference TRBV7-7 and TRBJ2-1, is GAGVSQSPRYKVTKRGQDVTLRCDPISSHATLYWYQQALGQGPEFLTYFNYEAQPDKSGLPSDRFSAERPEGSISTLTIQRTEQRDSAMYRCASSLSTGTYNEQFFGPGTRLTVL.

The rearrangement joins TRBV10-3 to TRBJ1-5; maybe TRBD1 (6 bases). The CDR3 is made up of 15 amino acids. Germline loops: CDR1 ENHRY, CDR2 SYGVKD. V was pared by 5 bases and J by 4 bases, with 15 bases between. In DNA form, the CDR3 reads TGTGCCATCAGTCCCCAAGGGGGGGAAAATCAGCCCCAGCATTTT. This gives the protein CAISPQGGENQPQHF.

This chain joins TRBV20-1 and TRBJ1-6; 8 bases match TRBD1. V lost 1 base to trimming and J lost 9 bases; unmatched junction nucleotides: 5. Germline CDR1 is DFQATT and CDR2 is SNEGSKA (reference sequence). CDR3 length: 14 amino acids. The CDR3 protein is CSARVGQGGSPLHF. The CDR3 DNA is TGCAGTGCTAGAGTAGGACAGGGTGGTTCACCCCTCCACTTT.

This rearrangement joins TRBV20-1 to TRBJ2-3; no clear D gene. Trimming pared 4 bases from V and 1 base from J, leaving 9 bases between. Per the germline V gene, CDR1 is DFQATT and CDR2 is SNEGSKA (reference sequence). The CDR3 runs 13 residues. The DNA of the CDR3 is TGCAGTGCTAAGATGGCGGGCACAGATACGCAGTATTTT. Protein product: CSAKMAGTDTQYF.

V gene TRBV18 combines with J gene TRBJ2-7; D may be TRBD2 (7 bases). Germline V gives CDR1 KGHSH, CDR2 LQKENI. Trimming took 3 bases from V and 5 from J, leaving 17 bases between them. The CDR3 extends over 15 amino acids. CDR3 loop: CASSPAGGAVNEQYF. The CDR3 bases are TGTGCCAGCTCACCCGCTGGGGGGGCCGTTAACGAGCAGTACTTC.

The chain recombines TRBV4-1 with TRBJ1-6, with D possibly being TRBD1 (6 bases). This CDR3 region has 15 residues. Germline V lookup: CDR1 MGHRA, CDR2 YSYEKL. Trimming pared 0 bases from V and 15 bases from J, leaving 18 bases between. CDR3 sequence (DNA): TGCGCCAGCAGCCAAGAGGGGGGGCGGCTAAGGGTCCTCCACTTT. This encodes CASSQEGGRLRVLHF.